This T cell receptor beta chain stems from a study of human T cells and chemical hapten exposure. Study summary: Patch testing was performed with 0.01% DPC on the upper back, with reading at 6 days.

Time point meaning: pre-sensitization, week 0. Noted treatment: therapeutic diphenylcyclopropenone sensitization with weekly scalp DPC. The ends were cut back, 4 bases at V and 3 bases at J, with 10 bases in the middle. Germline loops: CDR1 SGHRS, CDR2 YFSETQ. The CDR3 consists of 13 residues. In this sample, this clonotype turned up a few times. A single record per CDR3 protein comes from TCRdb applying MiXCR to the RACE reads. The data show about 260,000 distinct CDR3 sequences, with around 9.3% seen just once and less than 3% held by the top ten. V gene TRBV5-1 combines with J gene TRBJ2-5; D might be TRBD1 (6 bases). The receptor was derived from a woman between 35 and 50 years old with alopecia areata. Some clones in this sample may be carry-over from other donors' samples. The sample here was whole blood, taken in connection with sensitization to the hapten diphenylcyclopropenone (DPC). CDR3 sequence: CASSATGKETQYF. For the CDR3, the DNA is TGCGCCAGCAGCGCCACAGGGAAAGAGACCCAGTACTTC.